These T cell receptor beta chains were read from a single sample in a study of blood T cell repertoires in COVID-19. Sequencing was performed with immunoSEQ multiplex PCR; in TCRdb, only in-frame clones are kept and a portion is missing. The top ten hold under 3% of the sample, which has 200,000 to 250,000 clones, less than 90% seen once. Sequencing used PBMCs or T cells enriched from blood (not recorded which). The source is a woman aged 25-40 years who had recovered from COVID-19. Both conserved end residues are part of each CDR3. A D gene is named only where the DNA matches it firmly. Clone size is given for some rows only: seen once, a few or many times, or a class if the clone is expanded.

D gene: -; CDR3 length: 12; V gene: TRBV4-3; clone size: -; J gene: TRBJ1-2; CDR3 protein: CASSQGGRGYTF; CDR3 DNA: TGCGCCAGCAGCCAGGGGGGAAGGGGCTACACCTTC
D gene: -; CDR3 length: 10; V gene: TRBV20-1; clone size: -; J gene: TRBJ2-7; CDR3 protein: CSPIPYEQYF; CDR3 DNA: TGCAGTCCCATCCCCTACGAGCAGTACTTC
D gene: TRBD2; CDR3 length: 15; V gene: TRBV7-9; clone size: -; J gene: TRBJ2-2; CDR3 protein: CASSSTSGDTGELFF; CDR3 DNA: TGTGCCAGCAGCTCGACTAGCGGGGACACCGGGGAGCTGTTTTTT
D gene: TRBD1; CDR3 length: 14; V gene: TRBV15; clone size: -; J gene: TRBJ1-5; CDR3 protein: CATSSRQGSQPQHF; CDR3 DNA: TGTGCCACCAGCAGCAGACAGGGTAGTCAGCCCCAGCATTTT
D gene: TRBD1; CDR3 length: 15; V gene: TRBV5-4; clone size: once; J gene: TRBJ1-1; CDR3 protein: CASRGRDRGNTEAFF; CDR3 DNA: TGTGCCAGCAGGGGACGGGACAGGGGGAACACTGAAGCTTTCTTT
D gene: TRBD1; CDR3 length: 17; V gene: TRBV27; clone size: -; J gene: TRBJ2-6; CDR3 protein: CASSLDRGPSGANVLTF; CDR3 DNA: TGTGCCAGCAGTTTAGACAGGGGGCCCTCTGGGGCCAACGTCCTGACTTTC
D gene: TRBD1; CDR3 length: 14; V gene: TRBV19; clone size: -; J gene: TRBJ1-1; CDR3 protein: CASSYDRENTEAFF; CDR3 DNA: TGTGCCAGTAGCTACGACAGGGAGAACACTGAAGCTTTCTTT
D gene: TRBD1; CDR3 length: 15; V gene: TRBV11-2; clone size: -; J gene: TRBJ2-5; CDR3 protein: CASSPWGQPQETQYF; CDR3 DNA: TGTGCCAGCAGCCCCTGGGGACAGCCTCAAGAGACCCAGTACTTC
D gene: TRBD1; CDR3 length: 16; V gene: TRBV19; clone size: -; J gene: TRBJ1-6; CDR3 protein: CASRQTDRGGNSPLHF; CDR3 DNA: TGTGCCAGTAGACAGACAGACAGGGGAGGAAATTCACCCCTCCACTTT
D gene: -; CDR3 length: 13; V gene: TRBV6-5; clone size: -; J gene: TRBJ1-2; CDR3 protein: CASTQGGDYGYTF; CDR3 DNA: TGTGCCAGCACCCAAGGGGGGGACTATGGCTACACCTTC
D gene: TRBD1; CDR3 length: 14; V gene: TRBV11-2; clone size: -; J gene: TRBJ1-4; CDR3 protein: CASSQGAEIEKLFF; CDR3 DNA: TGTGCCAGCAGCCAGGGGGCGGAAATTGAAAAACTGTTTTTT